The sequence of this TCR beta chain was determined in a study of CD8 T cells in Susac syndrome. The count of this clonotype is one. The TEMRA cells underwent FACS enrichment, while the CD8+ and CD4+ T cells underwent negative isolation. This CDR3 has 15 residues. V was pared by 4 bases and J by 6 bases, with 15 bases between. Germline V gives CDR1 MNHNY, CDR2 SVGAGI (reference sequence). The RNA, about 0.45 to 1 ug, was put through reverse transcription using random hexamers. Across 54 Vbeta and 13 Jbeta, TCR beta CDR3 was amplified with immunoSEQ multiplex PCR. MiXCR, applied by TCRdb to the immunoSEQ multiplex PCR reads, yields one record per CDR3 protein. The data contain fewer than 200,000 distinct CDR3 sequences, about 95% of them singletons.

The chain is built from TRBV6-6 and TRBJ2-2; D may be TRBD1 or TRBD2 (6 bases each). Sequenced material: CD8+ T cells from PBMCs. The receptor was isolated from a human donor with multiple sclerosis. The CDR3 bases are TGTGCCAGCAGTTTGGGGGGCGCGATATCCGGGGAGCTGTTTTTT. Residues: CASSLGGAISGELFF.